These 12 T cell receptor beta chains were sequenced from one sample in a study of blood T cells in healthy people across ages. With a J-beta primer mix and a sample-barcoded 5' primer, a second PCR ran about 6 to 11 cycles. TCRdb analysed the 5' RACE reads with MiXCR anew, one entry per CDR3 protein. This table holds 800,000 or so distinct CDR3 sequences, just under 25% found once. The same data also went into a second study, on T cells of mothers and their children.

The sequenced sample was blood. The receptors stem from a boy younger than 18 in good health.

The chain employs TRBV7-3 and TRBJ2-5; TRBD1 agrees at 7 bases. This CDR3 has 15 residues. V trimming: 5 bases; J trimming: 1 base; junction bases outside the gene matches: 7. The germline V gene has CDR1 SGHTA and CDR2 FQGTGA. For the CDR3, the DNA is TGTGCCAGCAGCATAGAGGGACAGTCCCAAGAGACCCAGTACTTC. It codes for CASSIEGQSQETQYF.

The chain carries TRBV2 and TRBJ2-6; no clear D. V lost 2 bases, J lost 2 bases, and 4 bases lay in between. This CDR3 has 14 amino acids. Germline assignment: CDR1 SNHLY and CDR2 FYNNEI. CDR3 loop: CASSERAGANVLTF. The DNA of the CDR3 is TGTGCCAGCAGTGAAAGGGCTGGGGCCAACGTCCTGACTTTC.

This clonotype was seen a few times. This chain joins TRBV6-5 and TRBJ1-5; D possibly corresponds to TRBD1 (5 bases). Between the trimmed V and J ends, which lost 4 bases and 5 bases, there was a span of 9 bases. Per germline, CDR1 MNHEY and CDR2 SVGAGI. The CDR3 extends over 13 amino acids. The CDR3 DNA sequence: TGTGCCAGCAGTTGGGGACCCCATCAGCCCCAGCATTTT. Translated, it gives CASSWGPHQPQHF.

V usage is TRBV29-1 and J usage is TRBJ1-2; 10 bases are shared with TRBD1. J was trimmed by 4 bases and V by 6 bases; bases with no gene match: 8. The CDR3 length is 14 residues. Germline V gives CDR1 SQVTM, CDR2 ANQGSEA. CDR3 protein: CSVGGTGASYGYTF. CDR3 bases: TGCAGCGTGGGAGGGACAGGGGCCAGCTATGGCTACACCTTC.

CDR3 nucleotides: TGTGCCAGCAGCCAGCGAGGGCAGGGCTACACCTTC. Its translation is CASSQRGQGYTF. This chain connects TRBV3-1 to TRBJ1-2; D is undetermined. Germline lookup yields CDR1 LGHDT and CDR2 YNNKEL (reference sequence). This CDR3 has 12 amino acids. V was trimmed by 3 bases and J by 8 bases, leaving 10 bases between them.

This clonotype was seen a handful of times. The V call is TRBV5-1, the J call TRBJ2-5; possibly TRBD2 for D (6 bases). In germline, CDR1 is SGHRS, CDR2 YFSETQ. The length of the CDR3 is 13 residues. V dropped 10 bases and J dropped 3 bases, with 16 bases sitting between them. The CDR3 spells CASRGSGEETQYF. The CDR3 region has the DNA TGCGCCTCCAGAGGTAGCGGTGAAGAGACCCAGTACTTC.

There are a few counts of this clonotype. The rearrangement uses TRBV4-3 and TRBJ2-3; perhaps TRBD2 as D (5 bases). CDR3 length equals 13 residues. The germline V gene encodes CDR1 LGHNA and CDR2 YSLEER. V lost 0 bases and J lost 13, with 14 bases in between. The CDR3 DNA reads TGCGCCAGCAGCCAAGATCGTAGGGTGGGAGAGTATTTT. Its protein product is CASSQDRRVGEYF.

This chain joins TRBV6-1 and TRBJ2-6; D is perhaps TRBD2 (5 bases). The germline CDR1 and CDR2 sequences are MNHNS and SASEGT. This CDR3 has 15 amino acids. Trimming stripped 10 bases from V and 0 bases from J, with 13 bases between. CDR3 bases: TGTGCCAACGGGGATCTAAACTCTGGGGCCAACGTCCTGACTTTC. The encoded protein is CANGDLNSGANVLTF.

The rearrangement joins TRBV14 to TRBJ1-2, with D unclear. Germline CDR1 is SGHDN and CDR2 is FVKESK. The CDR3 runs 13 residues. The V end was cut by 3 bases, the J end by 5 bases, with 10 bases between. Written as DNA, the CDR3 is TGTGCCAGCAGCCAGGGGAAATGGTATGGCTACACCTTC. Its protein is CASSQGKWYGYTF.

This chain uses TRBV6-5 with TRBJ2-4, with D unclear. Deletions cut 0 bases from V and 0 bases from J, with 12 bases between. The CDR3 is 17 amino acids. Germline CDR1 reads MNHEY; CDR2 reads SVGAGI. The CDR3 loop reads CASSYSNWQAAKNIQYF. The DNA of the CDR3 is TGTGCCAGCAGTTACTCGAATTGGCAGGCAGCCAAAAACATTCAGTACTTC.

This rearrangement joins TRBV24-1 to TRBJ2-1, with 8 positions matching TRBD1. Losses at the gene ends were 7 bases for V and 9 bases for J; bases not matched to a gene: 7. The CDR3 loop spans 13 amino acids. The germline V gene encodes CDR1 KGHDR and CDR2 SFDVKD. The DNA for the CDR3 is TGTGCCACCAGACTATCAGGGGGCACTGAGCAGTTCTTC. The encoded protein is CATRLSGGTEQFF.

CDR3 sequence reads: CSVETGWGYTF. CDR3 sequence (DNA): TGCAGCGTTGAAACAGGATGGGGCTACACCTTC. The V gene is TRBV29-1, the J gene TRBJ1-2; tentatively, D is TRBD1 (5 bases). V lost 2 bases and J lost 8, with 9 bases in between. The CDR3 runs to 11 residues. Germline-derived CDR1 and CDR2 are SQVTM and ANQGSEA.